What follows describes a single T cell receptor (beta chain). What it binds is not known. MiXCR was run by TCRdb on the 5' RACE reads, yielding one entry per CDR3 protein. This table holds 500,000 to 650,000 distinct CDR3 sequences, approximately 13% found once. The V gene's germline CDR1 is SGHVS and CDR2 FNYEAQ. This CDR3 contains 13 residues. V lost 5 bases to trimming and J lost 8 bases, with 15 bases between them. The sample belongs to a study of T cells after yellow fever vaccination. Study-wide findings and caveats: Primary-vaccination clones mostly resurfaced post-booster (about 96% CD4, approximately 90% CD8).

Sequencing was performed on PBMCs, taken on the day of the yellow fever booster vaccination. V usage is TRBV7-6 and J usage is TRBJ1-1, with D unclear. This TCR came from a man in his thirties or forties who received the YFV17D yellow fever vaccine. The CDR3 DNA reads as TGTGCCAGCAGCATAGACCTGGGCACCGAAGCTTTCTTT. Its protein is CASSIDLGTEAFF.